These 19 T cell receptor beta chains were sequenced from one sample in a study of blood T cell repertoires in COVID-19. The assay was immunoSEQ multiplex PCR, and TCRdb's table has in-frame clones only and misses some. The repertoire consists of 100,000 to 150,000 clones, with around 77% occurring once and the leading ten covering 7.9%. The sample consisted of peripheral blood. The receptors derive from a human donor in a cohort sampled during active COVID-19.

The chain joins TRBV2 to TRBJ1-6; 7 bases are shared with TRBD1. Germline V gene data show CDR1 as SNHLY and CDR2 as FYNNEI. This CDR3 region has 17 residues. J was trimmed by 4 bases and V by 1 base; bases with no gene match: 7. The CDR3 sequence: CASSEEEGAGYNSPLHF. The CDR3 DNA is TGTGCCAGCAGTGAAGAGGAGGGGGCTGGGTATAATTCACCCCTCCACTTT.

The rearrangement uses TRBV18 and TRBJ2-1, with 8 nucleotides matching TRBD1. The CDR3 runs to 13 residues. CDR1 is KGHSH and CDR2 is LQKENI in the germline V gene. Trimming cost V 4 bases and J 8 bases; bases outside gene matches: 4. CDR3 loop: CASSRGQGDEQFF. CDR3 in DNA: TGTGCCAGCTCACGAGGACAGGGCGATGAGCAGTTCTTC.

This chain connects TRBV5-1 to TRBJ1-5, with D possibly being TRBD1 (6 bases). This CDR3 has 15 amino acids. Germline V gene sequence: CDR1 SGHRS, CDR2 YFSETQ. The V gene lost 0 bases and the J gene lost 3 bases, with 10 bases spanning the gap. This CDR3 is CASSLVGGVNQPQHF. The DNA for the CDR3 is TGCGCCAGCAGCTTGGTAGGGGGGGTCAATCAGCCCCAGCATTTT.

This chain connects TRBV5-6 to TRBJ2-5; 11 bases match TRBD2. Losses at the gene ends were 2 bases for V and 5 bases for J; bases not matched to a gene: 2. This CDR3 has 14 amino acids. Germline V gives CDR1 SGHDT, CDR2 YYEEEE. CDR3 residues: CASSFTSGSETQYF. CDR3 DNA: TGTGCCAGCAGCTTCACTAGCGGGAGTGAGACCCAGTACTTC.

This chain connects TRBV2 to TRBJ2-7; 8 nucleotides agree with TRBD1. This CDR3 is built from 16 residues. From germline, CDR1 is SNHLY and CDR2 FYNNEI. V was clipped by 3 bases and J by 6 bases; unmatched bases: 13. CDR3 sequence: CASSDEVDRELGEQYF. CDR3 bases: TGTGCCAGCAGTGATGAGGTGGACAGGGAGTTGGGCGAGCAGTACTTC.

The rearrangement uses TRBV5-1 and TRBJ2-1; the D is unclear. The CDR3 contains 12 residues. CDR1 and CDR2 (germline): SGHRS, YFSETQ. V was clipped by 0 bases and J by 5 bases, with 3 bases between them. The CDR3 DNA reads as TGCGCCAGCAGCTTGGTAGACAATGAGCAGTTCTTC. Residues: CASSLVDNEQFF. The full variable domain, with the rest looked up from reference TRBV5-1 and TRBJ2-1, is KAGVTQTPRYLIKTRGQQVTLSCSPISGHRSVSWYQQTPGQGLQFLFEYFSETQRNKGNFPGRFSGRQFSNSRSEMNVSTLELGDSALYLCASSLVDNEQFFGPGTRLTVL.

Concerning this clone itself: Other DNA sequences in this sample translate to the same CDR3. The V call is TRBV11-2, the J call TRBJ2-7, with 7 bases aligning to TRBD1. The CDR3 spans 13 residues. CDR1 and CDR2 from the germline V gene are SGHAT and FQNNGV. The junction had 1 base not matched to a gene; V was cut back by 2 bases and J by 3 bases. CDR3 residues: CASSLYRGYEQYF. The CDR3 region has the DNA TGTGCCAGCAGCTTATACAGGGGCTACGAGCAGTACTTC.

The DNA of the CDR3 is TGCAGTGCTAGTAGGGGGATCTCCTACGAGCAGTACTTC. Translated, it gives CSASRGISYEQYF. This chain links TRBV20-1 with TRBJ2-7, with D maybe TRBD1 (6 bases). Between the trimmed V and J ends, which lost 3 bases and 0 bases, there was a span of 9 bases. CDR3 length: 13 residues. Looked up from germline, CDR1 is DFQATT and CDR2 is SNEGSKA (reference sequence).

The CDR3 protein is CASSGAGDTQYF. The CDR3 bases are TGTGCCAGTAGCGGGGCGGGGGATACGCAGTATTTT. The chain links TRBV12-3 or TRBV12-4 to TRBJ2-3, with 8 bases lining up with TRBD2. V shed 9 bases and J 6 bases; nucleotides not matched to a gene: 5. The CDR3 is 12 residues long.

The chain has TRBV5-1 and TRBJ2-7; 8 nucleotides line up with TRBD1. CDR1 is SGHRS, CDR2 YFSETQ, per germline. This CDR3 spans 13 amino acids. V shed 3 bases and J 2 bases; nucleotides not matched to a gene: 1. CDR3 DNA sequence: TGCGCCAGCAGCTGGACAGGGACCTACGAGCAGTACTTC. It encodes CASSWTGTYEQYF.

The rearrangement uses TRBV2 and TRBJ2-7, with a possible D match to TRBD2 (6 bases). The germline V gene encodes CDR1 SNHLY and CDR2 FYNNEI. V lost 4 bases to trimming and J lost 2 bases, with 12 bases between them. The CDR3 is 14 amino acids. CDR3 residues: CASSVSGGTYEQYF. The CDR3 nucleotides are TGTGCCAGCAGTGTTTCCGGGGGAACCTACGAGCAGTACTTC.

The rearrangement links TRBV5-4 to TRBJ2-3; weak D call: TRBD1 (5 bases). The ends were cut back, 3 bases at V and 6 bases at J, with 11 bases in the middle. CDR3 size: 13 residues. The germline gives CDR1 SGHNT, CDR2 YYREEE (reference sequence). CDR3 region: CASSSAGIDTQYF. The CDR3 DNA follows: TGTGCCAGCAGCTCCGCAGGGATCGATACGCAGTATTTT.

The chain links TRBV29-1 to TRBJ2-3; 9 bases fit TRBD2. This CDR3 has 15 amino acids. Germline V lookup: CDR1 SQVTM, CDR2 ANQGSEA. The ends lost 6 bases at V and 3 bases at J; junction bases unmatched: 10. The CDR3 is CSVGQPGLATDTQYF. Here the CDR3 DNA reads TGCAGCGTAGGACAGCCGGGACTAGCAACAGATACGCAGTATTTT.

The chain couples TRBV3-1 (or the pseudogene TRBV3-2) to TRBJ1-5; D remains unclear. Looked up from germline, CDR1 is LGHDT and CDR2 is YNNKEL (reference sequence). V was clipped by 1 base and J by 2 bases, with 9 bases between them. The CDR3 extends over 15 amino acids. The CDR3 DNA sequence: TGTGCCAGCAGCCAAGGAGAGGCCCGCAATCAGCCCCAGCATTTT. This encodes CASSQGEARNQPQHF.

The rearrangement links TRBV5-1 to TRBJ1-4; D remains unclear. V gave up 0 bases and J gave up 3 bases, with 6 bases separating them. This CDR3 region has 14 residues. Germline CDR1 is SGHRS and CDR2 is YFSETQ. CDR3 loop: CASSLGLPNEKLFF. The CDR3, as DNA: TGCGCCAGCAGCTTGGGTCTCCCTAATGAAAAACTGTTTTTT.

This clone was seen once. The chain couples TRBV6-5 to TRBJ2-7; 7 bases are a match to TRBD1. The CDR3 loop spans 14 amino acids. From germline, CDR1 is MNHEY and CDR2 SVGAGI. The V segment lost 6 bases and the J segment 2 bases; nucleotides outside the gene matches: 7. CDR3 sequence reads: CASSAGTATYEQYF. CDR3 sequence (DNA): TGTGCCAGCAGCGCCGGGACAGCAACCTACGAGCAGTACTTC.

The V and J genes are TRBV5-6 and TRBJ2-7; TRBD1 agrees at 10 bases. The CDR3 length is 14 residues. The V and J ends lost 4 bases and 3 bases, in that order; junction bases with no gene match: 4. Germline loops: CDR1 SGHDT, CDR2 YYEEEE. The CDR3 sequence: CASSPGQGYYEQYF. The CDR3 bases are TGTGCCAGCAGCCCGGGACAGGGGTACTACGAGCAGTACTTC.

The CDR3 nucleotides read TGTGCCAGCAGCCCCACAGGGAATGCCAATCAGCCCCAGCATTTT. Protein sequence: CASSPTGNANQPQHF. The J gene is TRBJ1-5, the V gene TRBV7-9, with D tentatively TRBD1 (6 bases). CDR3 length equals 15 residues. Trimming pared 5 bases from V and 3 bases from J, leaving 14 bases between. Germline V CDR1 and CDR2: SEHNR, FQNEAQ (reference sequence).

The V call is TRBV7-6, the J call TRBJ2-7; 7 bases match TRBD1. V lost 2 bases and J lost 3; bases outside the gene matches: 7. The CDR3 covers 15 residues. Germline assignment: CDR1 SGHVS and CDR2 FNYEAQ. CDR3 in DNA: TGTGCCAGCAGCTTACTACAGGGGTCTGGCTACGAGCAGTACTTC. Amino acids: CASSLLQGSGYEQYF.